This TCR beta chain was documented in a study of blood T cells in healthy people across ages. It was with a sample-barcoded 5' primer and a J-beta primer mix that a second PCR of about 6 to 12 cycles was run. TCRdb re-called the 5' RACE reads with MiXCR, one entry per CDR3 protein. The sample yields 700,000 to 950,000 distinct CDR3 sequences, roughly 60% seen once. Germline lookup yields CDR1 DFQATT and CDR2 SNEGSKA (reference sequence). The V and J ends lost 3 bases and 5 bases, in that order; junction bases with no gene match: 9. The CDR3 consists of 14 residues. The J gene is TRBJ2-5, the V gene TRBV20-1; 7 bases are a match to TRBD1. Sequencing was carried out using blood. This clonotype originated in a man aged 25-40 years in good health. CDR3 residues: CSARRLGDSETQYF. The CDR3 nucleotides are TGCAGTGCTAGGCGACTTGGGGACAGCGAGACCCAGTACTTC.